This record covers a single T cell receptor beta chain. The V end lost 4 bases, the J end lost 0 bases, and 16 bases lay between the germline ends. This CDR3 contains 17 residues. CDR1 and CDR2 from the germline V gene are SNHLY and FYNNEI. Method: immunoSEQ multiplex PCR; TCRdb's copy keeps in-frame clones and lacks some. This sample carries fewer than 45,000 clones, 85% to 95% of them seen once, and the ten largest clones take 22%. This specimen belongs to a study of control samples from healthy donors and cancer patients. J is TRBJ2-4 and V is TRBV2; a possible D gene is TRBD2 (6 bases). The source material was PBMCs. This clonotype was obtained from a woman aged 40 to 50 with head and neck cancer. The CDR3 coding sequence is TGTGCCAGCAGTGCTTCGGGACTTTTTCTAGCCAAAAACATTCAGTACTTC. Translated: CASSASGLFLAKNIQYF.